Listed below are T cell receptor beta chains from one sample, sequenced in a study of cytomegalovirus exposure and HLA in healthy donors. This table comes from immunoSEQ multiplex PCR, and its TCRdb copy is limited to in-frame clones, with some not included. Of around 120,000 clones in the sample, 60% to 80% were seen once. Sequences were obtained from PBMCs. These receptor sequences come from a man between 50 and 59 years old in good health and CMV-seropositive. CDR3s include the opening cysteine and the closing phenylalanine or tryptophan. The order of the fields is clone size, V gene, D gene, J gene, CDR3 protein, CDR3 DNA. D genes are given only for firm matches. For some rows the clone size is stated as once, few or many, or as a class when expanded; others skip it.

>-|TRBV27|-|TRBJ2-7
CASSLLATGSWGEQYF
TGTGCCAGCAGTTTATTGGCGACAGGCAGTTGGGGCGAGCAGTACTTC
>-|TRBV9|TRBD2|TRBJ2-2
CASSVAGGNTGELFF
TGTGCCAGCAGCGTAGCGGGAGGGAACACCGGGGAGCTGTTTTTT
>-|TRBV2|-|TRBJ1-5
CASSNQVASNQPQHF
TGTGCCAGCAGTAATCAGGTGGCTAGCAATCAGCCCCAGCATTTT
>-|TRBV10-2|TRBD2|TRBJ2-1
CASSGGTSANNEQFF
TGCGCCAGCAGTGGTGGGACTAGCGCGAACAATGAGCAGTTCTTC
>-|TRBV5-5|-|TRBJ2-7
CASSPGQGGEQYF
TGTGCCAGCAGCCCCGGACAGGGAGGGGAGCAGTACTTC
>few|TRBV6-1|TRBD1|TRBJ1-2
CASSEGTGSTF
TGTGCCAGCAGTGAAGGGACAGGGTCGACCTTC
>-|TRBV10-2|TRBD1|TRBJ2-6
CASSESGQGISGANVLTF
TGCGCCAGCAGTGAGTCAGGACAGGGTATTTCTGGGGCCAACGTCCTGACTTTC
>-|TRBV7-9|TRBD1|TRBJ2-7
CASSLRGQGAEQYF
TGTGCCAGCAGCTTAAGGGGACAGGGGGCCGAGCAGTACTTC
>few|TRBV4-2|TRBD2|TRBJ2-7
CASSQDYGSGSSEQYF
TGTGCCAGCAGCCAAGACTATGGTAGCGGGAGTTCCGAGCAGTACTTC
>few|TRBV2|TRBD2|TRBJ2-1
CASRASGSKGNEQFF
TGTGCCAGCAGGGCTAGCGGCTCGAAGGGCAATGAGCAGTTCTTC
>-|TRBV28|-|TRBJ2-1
CASSLGQGDREQFF
TGTGCCAGCAGTTTGGGGCAGGGTGATCGCGAGCAGTTCTTC
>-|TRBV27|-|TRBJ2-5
CASSLSAMYQETQYF
TGTGCCAGCAGTTTATCCGCGATGTATCAAGAGACCCAGTACTTC
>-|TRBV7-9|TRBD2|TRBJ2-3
CASSGSWGLAGVGTQYF
TGTGCCAGCAGCGGTAGCTGGGGGCTAGCGGGAGTGGGTACGCAGTATTTT
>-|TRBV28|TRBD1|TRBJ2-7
CASSFSIGQGNYEQYF
TGTGCCAGCAGTTTTTCCATCGGACAGGGGAACTACGAGCAGTACTTC
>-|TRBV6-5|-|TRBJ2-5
CASSKPTGGETQYF
TGTGCCAGCAGTAAACCTACAGGAGGGGAGACCCAGTACTTC
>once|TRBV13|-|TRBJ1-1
CASSARRGNTEAFF
TGTGCCAGCAGCGCTCGCCGGGGAAACACTGAAGCTTTCTTT
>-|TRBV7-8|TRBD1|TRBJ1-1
CASSFRQGLGEAFF
TGTGCCAGCAGCTTCCGACAGGGGTTGGGTGAAGCTTTCTTT
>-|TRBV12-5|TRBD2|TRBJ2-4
CASGMGLAGGQPANIQYF
TGTGCTAGTGGTATGGGACTAGCGGGAGGTCAGCCAGCAAACATTCAGTACTTC